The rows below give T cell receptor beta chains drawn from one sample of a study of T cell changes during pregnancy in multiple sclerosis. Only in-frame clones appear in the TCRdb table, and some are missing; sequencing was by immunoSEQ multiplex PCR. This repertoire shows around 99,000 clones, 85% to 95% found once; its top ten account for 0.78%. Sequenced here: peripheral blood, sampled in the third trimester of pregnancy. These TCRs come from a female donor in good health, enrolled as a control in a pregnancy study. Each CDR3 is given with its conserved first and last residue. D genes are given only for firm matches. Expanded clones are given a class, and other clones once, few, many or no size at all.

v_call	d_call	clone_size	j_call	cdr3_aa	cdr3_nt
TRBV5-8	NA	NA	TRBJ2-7	CAGGQGTYEQYF	TGTGCCGGTGGGCAGGGCACGTACGAGCAGTACTTC
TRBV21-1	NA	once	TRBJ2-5	CASSKEFVLGLQETQYF	TGTGCCAGCAGCAAAGAATTTGTACTGGGGCTCCAAGAGACCCAGTACTTC
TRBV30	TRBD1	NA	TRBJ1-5	CAWSADRGGDQPQHF	TGTGCCTGGAGTGCGGACAGGGGAGGGGATCAGCCCCAGCATTTT
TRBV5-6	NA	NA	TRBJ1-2	CASSRLEVEGYTF	TGTGCCAGCAGTCGACTAGAGGTAGAGGGCTACACCTTC
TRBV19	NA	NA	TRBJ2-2	CASSGQVSGELFF	TGTGCCAGTAGTGGGCAGGTCAGCGGGGAGCTGTTTTTT
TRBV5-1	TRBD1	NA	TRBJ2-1	CASSLGQAVNNEQFF	TGCGCCAGCAGCTTAGGACAGGCAGTTAACAATGAGCAGTTCTTC
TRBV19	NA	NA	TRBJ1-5	CAGGEGTYSNQPQHF	TGTGCCGGGGGGGAGGGGACCTATAGCAATCAGCCCCAGCATTTT
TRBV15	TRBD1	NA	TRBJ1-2	CATSAPTGNYGYTF	TGTGCCACCAGCGCCCCGACAGGGAACTATGGCTACACCTTC
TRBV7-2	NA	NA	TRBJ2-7	CASSADIGYEQYF	TGTGCCAGCAGCGCGGACATTGGGTACGAGCAGTACTTC
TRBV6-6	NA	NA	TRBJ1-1	CASSPGRTGNTEAFF	TGTGCCAGCAGTCCTGGGAGGACTGGGAACACTGAAGCTTTCTTT
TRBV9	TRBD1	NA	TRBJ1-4	CASSAGGTNEKLFF	TGTGCCAGCAGCGCAGGGGGGACTAATGAAAAACTGTTTTTT
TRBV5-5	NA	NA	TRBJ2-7	CASSRSDSSYEQYF	TGTGCCAGCAGCCGGTCCGACAGCTCCTACGAGCAGTACTTC
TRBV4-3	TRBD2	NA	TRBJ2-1	CASSQDRGLAGGLNEQFF	TGCGCCAGCAGCCAAGATAGGGGACTAGCGGGGGGGCTGAATGAGCAGTTCTTC
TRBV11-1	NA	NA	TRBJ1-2	CASSAGTRGYTF	TGTGCCAGCAGCGCAGGGACACGGGGCTACACCTTC
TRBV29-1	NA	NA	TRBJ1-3	CSVEGGEFSGNTIYF	TGCAGCGTTGAAGGGGGAGAGTTTTCTGGAAACACCATATATTTT
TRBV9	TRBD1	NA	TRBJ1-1	CASSVGRTGAEAFF	TGTGCCAGCAGCGTAGGAAGGACAGGGGCGGAAGCTTTCTTT
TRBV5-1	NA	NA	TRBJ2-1	CASSLGGYNEQFF	TGCGCCAGCAGCTTGGGAGGCTACAATGAGCAGTTCTTC
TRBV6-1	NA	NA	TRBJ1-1	CASSESVGGEDTEAFF	TGTGCCAGCAGTGAATCAGTCGGGGGAGAGGACACTGAAGCTTTCTTT
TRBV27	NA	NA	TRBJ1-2	CASSPRGGANYGYTF	TGTGCCAGCAGTCCCCGCGGGGGAGCTAACTATGGCTACACCTTC
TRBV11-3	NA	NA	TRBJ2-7	CASSFGAGAPYEQYF	TGTGCCAGCAGCTTTGGTGCAGGGGCCCCCTACGAGCAGTACTTC
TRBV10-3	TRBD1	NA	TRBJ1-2	CAISAGRGRDGYTF	TGTGCCATCAGTGCCGGCAGGGGGCGTGATGGCTACACCTTC
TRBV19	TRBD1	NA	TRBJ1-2	CASRNRQGHGYTF	TGTGCCAGTAGGAACCGACAGGGTCATGGCTACACCTTC
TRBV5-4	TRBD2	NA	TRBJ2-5	CASSLPAGGQGTQYF	TGTGCCAGCAGCTTGCCAGCGGGGGGGCAAGGGACCCAGTACTTC
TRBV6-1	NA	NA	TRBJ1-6	CASSELRDSPLHF	TGTGCCAGCAGTGAACTACGGGATTCACCCCTCCACTTT
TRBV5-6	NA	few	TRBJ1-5	CASSSLREGALVGPQHF	TGTGCCAGCAGCTCTCTCCGAGAGGGTGCTCTGGTTGGGCCCCAGCATTTT
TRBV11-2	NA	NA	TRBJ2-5	CASSLVRGARETQYF	TGTGCCAGCAGCTTAGTTCGGGGGGCACGAGAGACCCAGTACTTC
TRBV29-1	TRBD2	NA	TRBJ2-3	CSVGWGRVPDTQYF	TGCAGCGTTGGCTGGGGGAGGGTCCCAGATACGCAGTATTTT
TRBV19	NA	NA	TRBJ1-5	CASSIAAVYSNQPQHF	TGTGCCAGTAGTATAGCTGCAGTTTATAGCAATCAGCCCCAGCATTTT
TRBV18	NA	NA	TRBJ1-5	CASSPGGDNQPQHF	TGTGCCAGCTCACCCGGGGGTGACAATCAGCCCCAGCATTTT
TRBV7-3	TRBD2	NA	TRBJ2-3	CASSSQGTSGGGDTQYF	TGTGCCAGCTCGTCTCAAGGGACTAGCGGGGGAGGAGATACGCAGTATTTT
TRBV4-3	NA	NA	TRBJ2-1	CASSQESPDSQPSQQFF	TGCGCCAGCAGCCAAGAATCGCCAGACTCCCAGCCAAGTCAGCAGTTCTTC
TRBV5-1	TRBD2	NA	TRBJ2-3	CASSLGSGGGYSTDTQYF	TGCGCCAGCAGCTTGGGTAGCGGGGGGGGATATAGCACAGATACGCAGTATTTT
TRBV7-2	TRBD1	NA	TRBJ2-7	CASSPRGGRTYEQYF	TGTGCCAGCAGCCCCCGAGGGGGCCGAACCTACGAGCAGTACTTC
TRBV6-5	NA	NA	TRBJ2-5	CASSYGSGGYETQYF	TGTGCCAGCAGTTACGGGTCGGGGGGCTACGAGACCCAGTACTTC
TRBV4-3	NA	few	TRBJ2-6	CASSHTDSSGANVLTF	TGCGCCAGCAGCCACACGGACAGCTCTGGGGCCAACGTCCTGACTTTC
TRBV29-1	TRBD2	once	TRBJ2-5	CSVTGLAKETQYF	TGCAGCGTGACGGGACTAGCTAAAGAGACCCAGTACTTC
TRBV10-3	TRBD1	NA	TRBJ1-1	CAISESEGQVLMNTEAFF	TGTGCCATCAGTGAGTCGGAGGGACAGGTTTTAATGAACACTGAAGCTTTCTTT
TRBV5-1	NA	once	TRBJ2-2	CASSLVRGRPNTGELFF	TGCGCCAGCAGCTTGGTTCGGGGGAGGCCGAACACCGGGGAGCTGTTTTTT
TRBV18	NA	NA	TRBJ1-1	CASSFDRFSNTEAFF	TGTGCCAGCTCGTTCGACAGGTTCTCGAACACTGAAGCTTTCTTT
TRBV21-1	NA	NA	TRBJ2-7	CASSEGLRSRSEQYF	TGTGCCAGCAGCGAAGGCCTCCGAAGCCGGTCCGAGCAGTACTTC
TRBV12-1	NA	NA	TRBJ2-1	CASSSEGSGAGGRGEFLNEQFF	TGTGCCAGCAGCTCCGAGGGGTCCGGTGCGGGGGGCCGGGGGGAATTTTTGAATGAGCAGTTCTTC
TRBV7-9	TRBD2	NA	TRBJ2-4	CASSLVSRTSGEELDF	TGTGCCAGCAGCTTAGTAAGCCGGACTAGCGGGGAGGAGTTGGACTTC
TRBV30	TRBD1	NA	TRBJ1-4	CAWRGQGSEKLFF	TGTGCCTGGAGGGGACAGGGCAGCGAAAAACTGTTTTTT
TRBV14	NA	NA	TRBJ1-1	CASSPHRVLNTEAFF	TGTGCCAGCAGCCCCCACAGGGTCTTGAACACTGAAGCTTTCTTT
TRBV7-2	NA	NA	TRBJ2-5	CASSSILASQETQYF	TGTGCCAGCAGCTCCATTCTAGCTTCCCAAGAGACCCAGTACTTC
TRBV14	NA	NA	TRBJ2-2	CASSQPPLKLFF	TGTGCCAGCAGCCAACCACCGCTAAAGCTGTTTTTT
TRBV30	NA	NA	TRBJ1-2	CAWSPQGHGYGYTF	TGTGCCTGGAGTCCCCAGGGGCATGGCTATGGCTACACCTTC